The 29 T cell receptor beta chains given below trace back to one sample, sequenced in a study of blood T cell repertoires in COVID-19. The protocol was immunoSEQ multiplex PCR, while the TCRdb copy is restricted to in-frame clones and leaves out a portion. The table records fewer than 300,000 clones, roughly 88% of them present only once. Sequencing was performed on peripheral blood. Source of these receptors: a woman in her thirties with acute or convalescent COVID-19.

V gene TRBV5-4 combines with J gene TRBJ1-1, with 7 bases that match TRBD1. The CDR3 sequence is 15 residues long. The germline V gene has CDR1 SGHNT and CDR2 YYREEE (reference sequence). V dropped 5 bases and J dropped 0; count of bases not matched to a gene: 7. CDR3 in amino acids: CASSSPGQLNTEAFF. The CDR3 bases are TGTGCCAGCAGTTCCCCGGGACAGCTGAACACTGAAGCTTTCTTT.

The CDR3 loop is CASSLSGRAGETQYF. CDR3 sequence (DNA): TGCGCCAGCAGCCTGAGCGGGAGGGCGGGAGAGACCCAGTACTTC. This chain connects TRBV5-1 to TRBJ2-5; 10 bases agree with TRBD2. J lost 4 bases, V lost 4 bases, and 7 bases had no gene match. From germline, CDR1 is SGHRS and CDR2 YFSETQ. CDR3 size: 15 residues.

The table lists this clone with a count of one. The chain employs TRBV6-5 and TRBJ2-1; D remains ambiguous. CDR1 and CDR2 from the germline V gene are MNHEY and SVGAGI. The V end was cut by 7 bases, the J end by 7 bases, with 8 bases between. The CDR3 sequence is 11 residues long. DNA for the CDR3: TGTGCCAGCACCAGAAAGAATGAGCAGTTCTTC. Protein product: CASTRKNEQFF.

CDR3 region: CASRLLWAASSYNEQFF. In DNA form, the CDR3 reads TGTGCCAGCAGACTCCTCTGGGCTGCAAGCTCCTACAATGAGCAGTTCTTC. V gene TRBV27 combines with J gene TRBJ2-1; D gene ambiguous. This CDR3 is built from 17 residues. V dropped 6 bases and J dropped 0 bases, with 18 bases sitting between them. Per the germline V gene, CDR1 is MNHEY and CDR2 is SMNVEV (reference sequence).

The chain's CDR3 is CASSYADRATEAFF. The CDR3 nucleotides read TGTGCCAGCAGTTACGCCGACAGGGCCACTGAAGCTTTCTTT. The chain recombines TRBV6-5 with TRBJ1-1; 7 nucleotides line up with TRBD1. CDR3 length equals 14 residues. The germline V gene encodes CDR1 MNHEY and CDR2 SVGAGI. The junction had 4 bases not matched to a gene; V was cut back by 2 bases and J by 4 bases.

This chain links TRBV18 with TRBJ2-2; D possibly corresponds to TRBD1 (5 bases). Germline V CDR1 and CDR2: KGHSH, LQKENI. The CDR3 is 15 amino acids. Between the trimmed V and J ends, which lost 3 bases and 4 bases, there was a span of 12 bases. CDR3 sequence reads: CASSPSRQFTGELFF. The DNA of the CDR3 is TGTGCCAGCTCACCCTCGCGACAGTTCACCGGGGAGCTGTTTTTT.

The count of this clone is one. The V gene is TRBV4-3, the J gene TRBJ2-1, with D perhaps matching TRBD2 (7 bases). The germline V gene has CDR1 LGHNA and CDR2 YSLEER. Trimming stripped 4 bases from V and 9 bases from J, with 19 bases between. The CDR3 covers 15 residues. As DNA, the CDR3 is TGCGCCAGCAGCCGTGGGGGGCGGGAGTTGAGTGAGCAGTTCTTC. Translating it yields CASSRGGRELSEQFF.

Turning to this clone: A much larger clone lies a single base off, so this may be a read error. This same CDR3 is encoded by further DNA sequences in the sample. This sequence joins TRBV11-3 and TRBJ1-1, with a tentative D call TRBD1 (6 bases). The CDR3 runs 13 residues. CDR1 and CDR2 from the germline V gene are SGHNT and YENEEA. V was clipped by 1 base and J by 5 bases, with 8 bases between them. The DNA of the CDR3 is TGTGCCAGCAGCTTAGTGCAGGGGACTGAAGCTTTCTTT. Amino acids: CASSLVQGTEAFF.

The CDR3 DNA sequence: TGTGCCAGCAGGGAAGGAGCTGGCGACAGGGCAACTAATGAAAAACTGTTTTTT. This translates into CASREGAGDRATNEKLFF. V usage is TRBV7-9 and J usage is TRBJ1-4; TRBD1 agrees at 7 bases. V was pared by 6 bases and J by 0 bases, with 13 bases of the junction left unmatched. The CDR3 runs to 18 residues. Germline V gene lookup returns CDR1 SEHNR and CDR2 FQNEAQ (reference sequence).

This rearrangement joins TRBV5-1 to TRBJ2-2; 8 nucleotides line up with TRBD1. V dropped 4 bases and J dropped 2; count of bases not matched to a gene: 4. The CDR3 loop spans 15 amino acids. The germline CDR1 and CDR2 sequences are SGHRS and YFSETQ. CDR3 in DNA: TGCGCCAGCAGCCAGGACAGGGTTAACACCGGGGAGCTGTTTTTT. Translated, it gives CASSQDRVNTGELFF.

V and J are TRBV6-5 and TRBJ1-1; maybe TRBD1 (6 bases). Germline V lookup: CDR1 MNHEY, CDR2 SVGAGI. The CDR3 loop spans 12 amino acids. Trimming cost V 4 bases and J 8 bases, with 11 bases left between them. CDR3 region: CASSSRGPEAFF. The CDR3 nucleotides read TGTGCCAGCAGTTCCAGGGGCCCCGAAGCTTTCTTT.

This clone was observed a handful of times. CDR3 DNA sequence: TGTGCCAGCAGAGGAGGTACTGGCGGCTACACCTTC. Translated, it gives CASRGGTGGYTF. This chain links TRBV14 with TRBJ1-2; D remains unclear. This CDR3 is 12 amino acids long. V lost 6 bases to trimming and J lost 8 bases, with 13 bases between them. CDR1 is SGHDN and CDR2 is FVKESK in the germline V gene.

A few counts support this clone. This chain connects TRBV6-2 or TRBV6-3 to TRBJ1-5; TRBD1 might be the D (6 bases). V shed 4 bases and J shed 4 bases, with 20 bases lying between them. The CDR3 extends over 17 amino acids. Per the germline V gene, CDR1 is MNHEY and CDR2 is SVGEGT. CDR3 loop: CASSSLSRDRKNQPQHF. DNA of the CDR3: TGTGCCAGCAGTTCCTTGAGCCGAGACAGGAAGAATCAGCCCCAGCATTTT.

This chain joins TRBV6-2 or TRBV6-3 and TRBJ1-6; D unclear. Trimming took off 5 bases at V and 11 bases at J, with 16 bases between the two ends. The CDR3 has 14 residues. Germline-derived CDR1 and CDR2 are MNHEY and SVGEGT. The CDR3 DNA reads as TGTGCCAGCAGTAGAACGGTCGGGGTACCACCCCTCCACTTT. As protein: CASSRTVGVPPLHF.

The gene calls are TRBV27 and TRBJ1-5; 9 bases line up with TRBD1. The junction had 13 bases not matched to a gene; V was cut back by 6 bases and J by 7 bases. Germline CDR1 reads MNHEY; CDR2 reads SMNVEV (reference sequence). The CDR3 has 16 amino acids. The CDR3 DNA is TGTGCCAGCAGCCTATGGGACAGGGCATGGAGCCAGCCCCAGCATTTT. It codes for CASSLWDRAWSQPQHF.

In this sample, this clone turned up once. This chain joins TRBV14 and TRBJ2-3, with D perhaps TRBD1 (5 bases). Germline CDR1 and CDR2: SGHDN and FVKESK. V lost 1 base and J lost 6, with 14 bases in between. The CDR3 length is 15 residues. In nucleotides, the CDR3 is TGTGCCAGCAGCCAAGGGCGACAGTCGTGGGATACGCAGTATTTT. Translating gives CASSQGRQSWDTQYF.

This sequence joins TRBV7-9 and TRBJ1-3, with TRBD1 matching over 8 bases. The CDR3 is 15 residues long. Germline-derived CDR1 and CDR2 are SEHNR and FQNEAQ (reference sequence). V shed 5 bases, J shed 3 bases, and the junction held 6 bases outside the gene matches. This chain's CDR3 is CASSPTGAYGNTIYF. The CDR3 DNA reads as TGTGCCAGCAGCCCGACAGGGGCCTATGGAAACACCATATATTTT.

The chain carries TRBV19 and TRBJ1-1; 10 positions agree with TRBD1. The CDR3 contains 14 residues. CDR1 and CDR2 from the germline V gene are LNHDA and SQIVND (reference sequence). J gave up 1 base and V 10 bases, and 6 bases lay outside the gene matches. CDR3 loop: CATSDRGGNTEAFF. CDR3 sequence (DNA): TGTGCCACCTCGGACAGGGGGGGGAACACTGAAGCTTTCTTT.

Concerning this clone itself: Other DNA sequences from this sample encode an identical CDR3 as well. The CDR3 sequence: CASTPGQGAGEQYF. The CDR3 DNA is TGTGCCAGTACCCCGGGACAGGGGGCCGGGGAGCAGTACTTC. The V gene is TRBV19, the J gene TRBJ2-7; 12 bases fit TRBD1. Germline CDR1 and CDR2: LNHDA and SQIVND (reference sequence). The V segment lost 7 bases and the J segment 7 bases; nucleotides outside the gene matches: 8. CDR3 length: 14 residues.

The CDR3 region has the DNA TGTGCCAGCAGTCCTATTACAGGGTCGGGCGAGCAGTACTTC. Protein: CASSPITGSGEQYF. The chain combines TRBV2 with TRBJ2-7, with a weak D call TRBD1 (6 bases). CDR3 size: 14 residues. CDR1 is SNHLY, CDR2 FYNNEI, per germline. V gave up 5 bases and J gave up 6 bases, with 17 bases separating them.

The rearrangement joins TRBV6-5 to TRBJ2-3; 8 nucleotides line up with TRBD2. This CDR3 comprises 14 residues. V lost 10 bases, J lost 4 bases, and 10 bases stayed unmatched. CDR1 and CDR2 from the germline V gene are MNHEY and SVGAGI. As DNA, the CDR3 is TGTGCCATAGCCAGCGGGAGCGTTGCAGATACGCAGTATTTT. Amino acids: CAIASGSVADTQYF.

The chain's CDR3 is CASTPGGSSYNEQFF. The CDR3 DNA reads TGTGCCAGTACGCCGGGAGGGAGCTCCTACAATGAGCAGTTCTTC. This sequence joins TRBV19 and TRBJ2-1; the match to TRBD2 covers 8 bases. V was clipped by 7 bases and J by 0 bases; unmatched bases: 5. CDR1 and CDR2 (germline): LNHDA, SQIVND (reference sequence). The CDR3 has 15 residues.

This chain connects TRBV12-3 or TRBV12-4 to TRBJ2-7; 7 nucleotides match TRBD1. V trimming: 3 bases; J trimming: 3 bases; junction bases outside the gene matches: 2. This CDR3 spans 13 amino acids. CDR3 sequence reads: CASSFHRGYEQYF. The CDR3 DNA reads TGTGCCAGCAGTTTTCACAGGGGCTACGAGCAGTACTTC.

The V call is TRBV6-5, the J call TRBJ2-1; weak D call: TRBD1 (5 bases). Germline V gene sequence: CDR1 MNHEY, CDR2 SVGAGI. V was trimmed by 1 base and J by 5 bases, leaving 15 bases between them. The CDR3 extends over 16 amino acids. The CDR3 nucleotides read TGTGCCAGCAGTTACTACCCTGGGGCGTCCCACAATGAGCAGTTCTTC. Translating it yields CASSYYPGASHNEQFF.

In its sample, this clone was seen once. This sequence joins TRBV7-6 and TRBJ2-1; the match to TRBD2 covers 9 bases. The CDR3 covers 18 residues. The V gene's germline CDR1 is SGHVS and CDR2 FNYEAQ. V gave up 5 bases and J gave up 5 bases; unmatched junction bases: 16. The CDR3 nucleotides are TGTGCCAGCAGCCCCCCGTCTGGTAGCGGGAGACAAGACAATGAGCAGTTCTTC. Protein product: CASSPPSGSGRQDNEQFF.

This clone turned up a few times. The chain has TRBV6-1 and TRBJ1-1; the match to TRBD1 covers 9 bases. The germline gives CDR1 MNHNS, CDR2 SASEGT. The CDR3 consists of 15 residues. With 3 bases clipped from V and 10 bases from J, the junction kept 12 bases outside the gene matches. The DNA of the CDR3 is TGTGCCAGCAGTGAGCGTCGGGACAGGGTTGTGGGAGCTTTCTTT. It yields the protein CASSERRDRVVGAFF.

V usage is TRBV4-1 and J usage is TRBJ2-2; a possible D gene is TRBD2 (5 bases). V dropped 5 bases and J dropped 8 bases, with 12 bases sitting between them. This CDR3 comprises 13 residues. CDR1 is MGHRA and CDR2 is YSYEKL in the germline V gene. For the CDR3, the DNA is TGCGCCAGCAGCTCCCTAGCCGAAGGGGAGCTGTTTTTT. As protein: CASSSLAEGELFF.

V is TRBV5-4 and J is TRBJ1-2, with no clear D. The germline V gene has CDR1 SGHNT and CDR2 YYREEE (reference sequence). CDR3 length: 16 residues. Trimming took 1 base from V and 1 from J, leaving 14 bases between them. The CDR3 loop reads CASSLSPRTYNYGYTF. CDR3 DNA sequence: TGTGCCAGCAGCTTGAGCCCCCGTACCTATAACTATGGCTACACCTTC.

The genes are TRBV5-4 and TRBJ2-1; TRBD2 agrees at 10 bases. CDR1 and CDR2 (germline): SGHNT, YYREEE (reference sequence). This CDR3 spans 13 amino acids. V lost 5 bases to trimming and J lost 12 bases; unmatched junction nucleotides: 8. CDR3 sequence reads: CASRLTSGTRQFF. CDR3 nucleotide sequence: TGTGCCAGCAGACTAACTAGCGGGACTCGGCAGTTCTTC.